Reported below is one T cell receptor (beta chain). The record originates from a study of blood T cell repertoires in COVID-19. In the original processing: By means of reference gene primer amplification, nucleated cell counts were estimated. TCRdb keeps only in-frame clones here, not all; method: immunoSEQ multiplex PCR. From that table come the V and J calls and clone size; the DNA was used to work out D and trimming. The data hold 200,000 or so clones, with 75% to 85% observed a single time. This TCR derives from a man in his forties who had recovered from COVID-19. Sequences were obtained from peripheral blood.

The CDR3 bases are TGTGCCAGCAGCTTAACAGGGAGCTATGGCTACACCTTC. Encoded protein: CASSLTGSYGYTF. V and J are TRBV7-8 and TRBJ1-2; D is possibly TRBD1 (6 bases). The CDR3 covers 13 residues. Germline CDR1 SGHVS, CDR2 FQNEAQ. Deletions cut 2 bases from V and 4 bases from J, with 8 bases between.